The entry that follows covers one T cell receptor beta chain sequence. These data come from a study of control samples from healthy donors and cancer patients. V was clipped by 2 bases and J by 5 bases; unmatched bases: 5. Germline V gives CDR1 LGHNT, CDR2 FRNRAP. The CDR3 has 16 amino acids. Method: immunoSEQ multiplex PCR; TCRdb's copy keeps in-frame clones and lacks some. The sample holds 120,000 or so clones, around 87% seen once. The receptor comes from a man aged 40-55 years in good health. V gene TRBV12-5 combines with J gene TRBJ2-3; 12 positions agree with TRBD2. Sequencing input: blood. The CDR3 DNA is TGTGCTAGTGGTTTGCGGACTAGCGGGGTGGAAGATACGCAGTATTTT. This translates into CASGLRTSGVEDTQYF.